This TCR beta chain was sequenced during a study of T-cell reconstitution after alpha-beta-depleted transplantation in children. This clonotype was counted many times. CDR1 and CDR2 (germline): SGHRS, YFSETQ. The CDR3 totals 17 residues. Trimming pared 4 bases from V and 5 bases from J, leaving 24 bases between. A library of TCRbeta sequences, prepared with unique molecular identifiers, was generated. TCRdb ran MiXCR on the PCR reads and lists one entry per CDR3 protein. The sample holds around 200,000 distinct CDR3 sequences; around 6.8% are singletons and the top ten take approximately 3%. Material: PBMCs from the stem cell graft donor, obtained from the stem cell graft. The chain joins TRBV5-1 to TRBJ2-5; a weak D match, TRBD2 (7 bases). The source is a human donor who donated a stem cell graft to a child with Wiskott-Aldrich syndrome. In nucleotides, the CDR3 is TGCGCCAGCAGCCCTGGGAGGGGCAGGGGATTTTCGGAGACCCAGTACTTC. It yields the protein CASSPGRGRGFSETQYF. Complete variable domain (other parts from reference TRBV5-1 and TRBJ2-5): KAGVTQTPRYLIKTRGQQVTLSCSPISGHRSVSWYQQTPGQGLQFLFEYFSETQRNKGNFPGRFSGRQFSNSRSEMNVSTLELGDSALYLCASSPGRGRGFSETQYFGPGTRLLVL.